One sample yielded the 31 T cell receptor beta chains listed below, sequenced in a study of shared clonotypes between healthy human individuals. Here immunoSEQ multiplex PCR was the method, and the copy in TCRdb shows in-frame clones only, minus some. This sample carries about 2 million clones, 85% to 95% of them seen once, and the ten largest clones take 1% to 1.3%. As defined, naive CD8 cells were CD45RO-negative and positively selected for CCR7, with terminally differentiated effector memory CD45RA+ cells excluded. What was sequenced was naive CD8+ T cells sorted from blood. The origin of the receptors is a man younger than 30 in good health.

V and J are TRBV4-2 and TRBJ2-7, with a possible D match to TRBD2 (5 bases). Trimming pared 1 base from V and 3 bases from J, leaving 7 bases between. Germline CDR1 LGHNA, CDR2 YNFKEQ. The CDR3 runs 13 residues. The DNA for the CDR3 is TGTGCCAGCAGCCAAGGGGAGAACTACGAGCAGTACTTC. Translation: CASSQGENYEQYF.

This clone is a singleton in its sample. CDR3 in amino acids: CASSSDLWTVETQYF. CDR3 coding DNA: TGTGCCAGCAGCTCCGATCTATGGACCGTGGAGACCCAGTACTTC. This rearrangement joins TRBV6-6 to TRBJ2-5; D is undetermined. The CDR3 sequence is 15 residues long. Germline V gives CDR1 MNHNY, CDR2 SVGAGI (reference sequence). Trimming removed 6 bases at V and 5 bases at J, with 19 bases between.

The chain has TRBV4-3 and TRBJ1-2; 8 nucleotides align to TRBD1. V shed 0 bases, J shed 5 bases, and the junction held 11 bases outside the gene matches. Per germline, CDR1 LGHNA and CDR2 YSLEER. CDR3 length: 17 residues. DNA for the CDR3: TGCGCCAGCAGCCAAGAAATGGTCGACAGGGGTGTTTATGGCTACACCTTC. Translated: CASSQEMVDRGVYGYTF.

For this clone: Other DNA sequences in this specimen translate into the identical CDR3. The CDR3 loop reads CASSRTGGYTF. DNA for the CDR3: TGTGCCAGCAGCCGGACAGGCGGCTACACCTTC. This rearrangement joins TRBV7-9 to TRBJ1-2; 7 positions match TRBD1. V was clipped by 5 bases and J by 8 bases; unmatched bases: 2. The V gene's germline CDR1 is SEHNR and CDR2 FQNEAQ (reference sequence). The CDR3 is 11 residues long.

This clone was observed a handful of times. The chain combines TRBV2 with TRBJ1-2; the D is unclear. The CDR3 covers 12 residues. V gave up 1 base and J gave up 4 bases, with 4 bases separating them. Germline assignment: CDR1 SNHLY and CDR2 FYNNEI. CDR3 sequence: CASSEGPYGYTF. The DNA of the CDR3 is TGTGCCAGCAGTGAAGGGCCCTATGGCTACACCTTC. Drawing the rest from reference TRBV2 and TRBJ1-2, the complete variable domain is EPEVTQTPSHQVTQMGQEVILRCVPISNHLYFYWYRQILGQKVEFLVSFYNNEISEKSEIFDDQFSVERPDGSNFTLKIRSTKLEDSAMYFCASSEGPYGYTFGSGTRLTVV.

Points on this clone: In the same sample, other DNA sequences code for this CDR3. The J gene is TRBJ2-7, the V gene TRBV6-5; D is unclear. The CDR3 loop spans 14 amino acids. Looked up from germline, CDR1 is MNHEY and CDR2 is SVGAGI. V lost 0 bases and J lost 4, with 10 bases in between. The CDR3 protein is CASSYSGESYEQYF. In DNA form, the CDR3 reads TGTGCCAGCAGTTACTCTGGTGAGTCGTACGAGCAGTACTTC.

The CDR3 reads CAISENPGNTIYF. In nucleotides, the CDR3 is TGTGCCATCAGTGAAAACCCTGGAAACACCATATATTTT. The chain couples TRBV10-3 to TRBJ1-3; unclear D gene. The germline gives CDR1 ENHRY, CDR2 SYGVKD. V gave up 3 bases and J gave up 2 bases, with 5 bases separating them. CDR3 size: 13 residues.

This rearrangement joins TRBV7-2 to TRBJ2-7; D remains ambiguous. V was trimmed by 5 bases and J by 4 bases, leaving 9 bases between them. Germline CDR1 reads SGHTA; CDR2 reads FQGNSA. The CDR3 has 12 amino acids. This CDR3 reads CASSRTDYEQYF. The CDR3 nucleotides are TGTGCCAGCAGCCGCACCGATTACGAGCAGTACTTC. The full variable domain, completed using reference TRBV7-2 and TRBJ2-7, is GAGVSQSPSNKVTEKGKDVELRCDPISGHTALYWYRQSLGQGLEFLIYFQGNSAPDKSGLPSDRFSAERTGGSVSTLTIQRTQQEDSAVYLCASSRTDYEQYFGPGTRLTVT.

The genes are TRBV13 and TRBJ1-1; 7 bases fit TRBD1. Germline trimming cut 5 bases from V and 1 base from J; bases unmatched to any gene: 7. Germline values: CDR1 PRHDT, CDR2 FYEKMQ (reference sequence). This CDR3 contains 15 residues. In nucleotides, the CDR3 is TGTGCCAGCAGCGCGACAGGGAGGGGGAACACTGAAGCTTTCTTT. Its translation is CASSATGRGNTEAFF.

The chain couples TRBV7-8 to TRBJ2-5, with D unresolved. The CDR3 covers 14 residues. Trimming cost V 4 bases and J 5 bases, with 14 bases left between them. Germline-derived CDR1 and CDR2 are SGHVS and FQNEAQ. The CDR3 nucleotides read TGTGCCAGCAGCTCAAGCTTTAAGGAGGAGACCCAGTACTTC. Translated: CASSSSFKEETQYF.

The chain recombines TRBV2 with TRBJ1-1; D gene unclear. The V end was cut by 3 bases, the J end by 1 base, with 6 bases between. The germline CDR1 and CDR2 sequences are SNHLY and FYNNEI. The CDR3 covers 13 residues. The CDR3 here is CASSESWNTEAFF. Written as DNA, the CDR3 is TGTGCCAGCAGTGAGAGTTGGAACACTGAAGCTTTCTTT.

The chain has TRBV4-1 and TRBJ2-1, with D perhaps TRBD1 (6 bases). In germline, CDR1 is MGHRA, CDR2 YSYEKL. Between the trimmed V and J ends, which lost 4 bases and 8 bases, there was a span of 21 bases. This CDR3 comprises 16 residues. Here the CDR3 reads CASSLPSGTSTDEQFF. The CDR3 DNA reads TGCGCCAGCAGCCTCCCGTCCGGGACAAGCACGGATGAGCAGTTCTTC.

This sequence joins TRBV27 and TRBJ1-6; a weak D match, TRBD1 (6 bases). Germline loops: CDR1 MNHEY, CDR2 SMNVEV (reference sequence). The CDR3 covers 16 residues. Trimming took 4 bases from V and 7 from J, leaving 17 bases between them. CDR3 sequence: CASSWGAGAWNSPLHF. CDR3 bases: TGTGCCAGCAGTTGGGGGGCGGGGGCGTGGAATTCACCCCTCCACTTT.

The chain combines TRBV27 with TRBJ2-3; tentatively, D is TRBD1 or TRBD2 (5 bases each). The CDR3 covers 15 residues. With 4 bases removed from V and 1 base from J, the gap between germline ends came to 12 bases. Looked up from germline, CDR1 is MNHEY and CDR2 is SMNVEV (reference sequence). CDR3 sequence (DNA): TGTGCCAGCAGTTACGACGGGGCACGCACAGATACGCAGTATTTT. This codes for CASSYDGARTDTQYF.

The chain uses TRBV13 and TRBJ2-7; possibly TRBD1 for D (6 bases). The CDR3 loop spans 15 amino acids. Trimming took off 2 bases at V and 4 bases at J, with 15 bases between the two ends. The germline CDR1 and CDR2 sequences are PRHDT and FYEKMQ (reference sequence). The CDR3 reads CASSLWQGRSYEQYF. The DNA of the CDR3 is TGTGCCAGCAGCTTATGGCAGGGGCGAAGTTACGAGCAGTACTTC.

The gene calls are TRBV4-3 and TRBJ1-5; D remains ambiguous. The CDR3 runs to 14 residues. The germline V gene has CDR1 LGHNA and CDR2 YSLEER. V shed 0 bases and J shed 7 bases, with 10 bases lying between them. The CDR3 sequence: CASSQDQASQPQHF. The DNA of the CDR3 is TGCGCCAGCAGCCAAGATCAGGCCAGCCAGCCCCAGCATTTT.

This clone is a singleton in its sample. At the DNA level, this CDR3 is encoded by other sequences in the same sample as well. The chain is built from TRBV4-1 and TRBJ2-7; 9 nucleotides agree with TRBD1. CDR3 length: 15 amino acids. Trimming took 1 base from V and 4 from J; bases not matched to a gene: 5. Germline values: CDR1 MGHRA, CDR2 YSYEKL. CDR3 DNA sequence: TGCGCCAGCAGCCAAGGGCCGGGACAGGGTTACGAGCAGTACTTC. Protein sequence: CASSQGPGQGYEQYF.

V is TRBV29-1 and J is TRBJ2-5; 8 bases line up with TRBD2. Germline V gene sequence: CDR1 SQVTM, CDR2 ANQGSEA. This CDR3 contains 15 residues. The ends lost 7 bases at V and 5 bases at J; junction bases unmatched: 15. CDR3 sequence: CSAWGTSLFQETQYF. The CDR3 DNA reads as TGCAGCGCTTGGGGGACTAGTCTCTTCCAGGAGACCCAGTACTTC.

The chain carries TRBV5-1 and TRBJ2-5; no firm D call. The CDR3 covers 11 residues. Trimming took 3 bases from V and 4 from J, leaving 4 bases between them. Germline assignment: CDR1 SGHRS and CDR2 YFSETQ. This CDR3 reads CASSSLETQYF. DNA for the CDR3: TGCGCCAGCAGCTCGCTAGAGACCCAGTACTTC. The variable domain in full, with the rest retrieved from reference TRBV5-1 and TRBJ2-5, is KAGVTQTPRYLIKTRGQQVTLSCSPISGHRSVSWYQQTPGQGLQFLFEYFSETQRNKGNFPGRFSGRQFSNSRSEMNVSTLELGDSALYLCASSSLETQYFGPGTRLLVL.

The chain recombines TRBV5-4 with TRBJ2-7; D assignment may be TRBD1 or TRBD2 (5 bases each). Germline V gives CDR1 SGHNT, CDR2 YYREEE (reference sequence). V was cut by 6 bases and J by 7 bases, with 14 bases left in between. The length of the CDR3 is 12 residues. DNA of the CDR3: TGTGCCAGCAACCCAGGGACCGGTGAGCAGTACTTC. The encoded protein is CASNPGTGEQYF.

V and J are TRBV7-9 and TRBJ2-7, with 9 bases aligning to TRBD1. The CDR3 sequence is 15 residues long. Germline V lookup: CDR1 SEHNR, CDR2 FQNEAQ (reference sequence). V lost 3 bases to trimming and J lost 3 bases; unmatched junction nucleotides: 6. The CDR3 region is CASSFRDRAGYEQYF. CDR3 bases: TGTGCCAGCAGCTTCCGGGACAGGGCTGGCTACGAGCAGTACTTC.

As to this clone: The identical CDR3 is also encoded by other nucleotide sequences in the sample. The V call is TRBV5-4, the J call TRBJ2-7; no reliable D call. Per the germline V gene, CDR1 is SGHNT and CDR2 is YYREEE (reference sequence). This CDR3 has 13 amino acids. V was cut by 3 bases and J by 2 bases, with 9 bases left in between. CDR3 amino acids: CASSSDGAYEQYF. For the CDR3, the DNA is TGTGCCAGCAGCTCGGACGGAGCCTACGAGCAGTACTTC.

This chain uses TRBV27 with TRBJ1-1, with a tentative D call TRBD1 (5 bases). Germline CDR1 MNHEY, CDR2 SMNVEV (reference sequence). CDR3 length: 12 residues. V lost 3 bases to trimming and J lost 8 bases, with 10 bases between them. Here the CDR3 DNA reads TGTGCCAGCAGTTTGAACGGGGGAGAAGCTTTCTTT. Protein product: CASSLNGGEAFF.

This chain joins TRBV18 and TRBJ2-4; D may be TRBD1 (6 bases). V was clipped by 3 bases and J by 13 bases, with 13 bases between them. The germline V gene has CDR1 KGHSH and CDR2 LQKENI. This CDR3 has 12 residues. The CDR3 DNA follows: TGTGCCAGCTCACCGCCGGGACAAAACCAGTACTTC. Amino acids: CASSPPGQNQYF.

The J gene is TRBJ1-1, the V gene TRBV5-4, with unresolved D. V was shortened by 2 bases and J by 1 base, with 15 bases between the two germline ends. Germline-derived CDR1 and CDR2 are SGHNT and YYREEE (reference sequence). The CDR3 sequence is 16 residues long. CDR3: CASSLVEAQWNTEAFF. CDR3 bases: TGTGCCAGCAGCTTAGTGGAGGCCCAATGGAACACTGAAGCTTTCTTT. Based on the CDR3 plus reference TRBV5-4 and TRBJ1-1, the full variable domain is ETGVTQSPTHLIKTRGQQVTLRCSSQSGHNTVSWYQQALGQGPQFIFQYYREEENGRGNFPPRFSGLQFPNYSSELNVNALELDDSALYLCASSLVEAQWNTEAFFGQGTRLTVV.

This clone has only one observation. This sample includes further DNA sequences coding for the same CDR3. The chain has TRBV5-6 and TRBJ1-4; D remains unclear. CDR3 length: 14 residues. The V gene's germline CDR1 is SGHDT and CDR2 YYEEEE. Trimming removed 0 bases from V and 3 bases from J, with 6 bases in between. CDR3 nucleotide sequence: TGTGCCAGCAGCTTGGGTGGGGCTAATGAAAAACTGTTTTTT. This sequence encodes CASSLGGANEKLFF.

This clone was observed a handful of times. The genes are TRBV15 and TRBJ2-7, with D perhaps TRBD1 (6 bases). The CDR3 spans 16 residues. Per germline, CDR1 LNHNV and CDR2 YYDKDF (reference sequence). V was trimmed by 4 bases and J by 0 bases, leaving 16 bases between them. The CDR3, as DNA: TGTGCCACCAGCACCCCTGGACAGTGGAGCTCCTACGAGCAGTACTTC. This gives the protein CATSTPGQWSSYEQYF.

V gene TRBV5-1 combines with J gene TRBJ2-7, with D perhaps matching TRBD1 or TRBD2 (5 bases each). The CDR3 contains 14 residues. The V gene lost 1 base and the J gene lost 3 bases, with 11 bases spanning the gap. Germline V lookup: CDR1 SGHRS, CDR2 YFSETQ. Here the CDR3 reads CASSLSGSLYEQYF. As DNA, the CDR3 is TGCGCCAGCAGCTTGTCAGGGAGCCTCTACGAGCAGTACTTC.

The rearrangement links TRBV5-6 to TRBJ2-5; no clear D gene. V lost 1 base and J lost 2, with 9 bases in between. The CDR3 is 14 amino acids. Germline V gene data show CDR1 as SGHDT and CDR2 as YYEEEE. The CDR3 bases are TGTGCCAGCAGCTTGCGACGGGCGCAAGAGACCCAGTACTTC. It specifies CASSLRRAQETQYF.

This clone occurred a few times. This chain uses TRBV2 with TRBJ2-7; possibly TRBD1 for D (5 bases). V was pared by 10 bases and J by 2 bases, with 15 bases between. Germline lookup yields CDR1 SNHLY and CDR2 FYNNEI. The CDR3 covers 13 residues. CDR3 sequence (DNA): TGTGCCATCCGCGAGACAGTTACCTACGAGCAGTACTTC. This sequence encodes CAIRETVTYEQYF.

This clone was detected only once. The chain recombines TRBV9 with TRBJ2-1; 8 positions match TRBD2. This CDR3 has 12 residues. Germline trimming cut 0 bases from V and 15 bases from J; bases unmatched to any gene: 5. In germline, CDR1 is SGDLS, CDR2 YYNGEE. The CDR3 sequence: CASSVGSGRPFF. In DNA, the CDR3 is TGTGCCAGCAGCGTAGGGAGCGGGAGACCGTTCTTC.